This note documents a single T cell receptor (beta chain) sequence. Its antigen is not identified. The length of the CDR3 is 13 residues. In germline, CDR1 is MNHEY, CDR2 SVGAGI. The junction had 4 bases not matched to a gene; V was cut back by 4 bases and J by 5 bases. The investigators reverse transcribed all of the isolated RNA, so they sequenced expressed TCRB transcripts. The protocol was immunoSEQ multiplex PCR, while the TCRdb copy is restricted to in-frame clones and leaves out a portion. Among hundreds of thousands of clones, roughly 15% were seen once, and the ten largest hold approximately 0.087%. These data originate in a study of beta chain features in type 1 diabetes. Study at large: Analysis included 107,917,701 sorted cells drawn from all samples.

Study outcomes and limitations: HLA influence on TCRB rearrangement stayed unresolved here.

The genes are TRBV6-5 and TRBJ2-7; 8 bases match TRBD1. The receptor's source is a man between 18 and 35 years old in good health. The specimen was naive CD4+ T cells from blood. The CDR3 spells CASSSRTGNEQYF. DNA of the CDR3: TGTGCCAGCAGTTCCCGGACAGGGAACGAGCAGTACTTC.